This T cell receptor (beta chain) came from a study of shared clonotypes between healthy human individuals. Turning to the study itself: Per donor, three plates held CD4 naive cells, three held CD4 memory, two held CD8 naive and one held CD8 memory.

Study observations and caveats: Naive CD4 clonotypes overlapped across a few donors at roughly 5.1%. When compared with the clonotypes that were shared by all four sorted-subset donors, the non-shared clonotypes turned out to have lower generation probabilities.

This clone was recorded at least ten times. What it recognizes is unknown. At the DNA level, this CDR3 is encoded by other sequences in the same sample as well. Repertoires were generated with immunoSEQ multiplex PCR, while TCRdb's copy carries only in-frame clones and drops some. The sample comprises more than 900,000 clones, roughly 74% of which are singletons, and 0.61% rests with the top ten. Sequencing input: memory CD4+ T cells from PBMCs. Specified subset: CD45RA-negative fraction. This receptor was obtained from a man aged 18 to 30 in good health. Some clones in this sample may be carry-over from other donors' samples.

The CDR3 here is CSAKSGGRTDTQYF. CDR3 coding DNA: TGCAGCGCCAAAAGCGGGGGCCGGACAGATACGCAGTATTTT. The J gene is TRBJ2-3, the V gene TRBV29-1; 8 bases line up with TRBD2. The CDR3 is made up of 14 amino acids. V shed 7 bases, J shed 3 bases, and the junction held 9 bases outside the gene matches. The germline CDR1 and CDR2 sequences are SQVTM and ANQGSEA.